This T cell receptor (beta chain) appears in the sequencing data of a study of molecular identifiers for immune sequencing clone quantification. The CDR3 loop spans 12 amino acids. This clonotype appeared a single time. Its antigen is unknown. A much larger clone is a single base away; this may be a read error. MiXCR was run by TCRdb on the PCR reads, yielding one entry per CDR3 protein. The data contain approximately 36,000 distinct CDR3 sequences, approximately 17% of them singletons. Study-wide results and caveats: Highly expanded clone sizes could be underestimated by identical TCR molecules that share a barcode.

Naive CD8 T cells were FACS-sorted by CD8+CD4-CCR7+CD45RA+ markers. The sample was naive CD8+ T cells from blood, with Jurkat cell RNA spiked in. Documented subset: FACS-sorted CD8+CD4-CCR7+CD45RA+ naive T cells. The receptor was isolated from a human donor in good health. Some libraries in this study had Jurkat cell RNA spiked in. The chain links TRBV12-3 or TRBV12-4 to TRBJ2-7; weak D call: TRBD1 (6 bases). CDR3 bases: TGTGCCTGCAGTCCCACAGGGAACGAGCAGTACTTC. Its translation: CACSPTGNEQYF.